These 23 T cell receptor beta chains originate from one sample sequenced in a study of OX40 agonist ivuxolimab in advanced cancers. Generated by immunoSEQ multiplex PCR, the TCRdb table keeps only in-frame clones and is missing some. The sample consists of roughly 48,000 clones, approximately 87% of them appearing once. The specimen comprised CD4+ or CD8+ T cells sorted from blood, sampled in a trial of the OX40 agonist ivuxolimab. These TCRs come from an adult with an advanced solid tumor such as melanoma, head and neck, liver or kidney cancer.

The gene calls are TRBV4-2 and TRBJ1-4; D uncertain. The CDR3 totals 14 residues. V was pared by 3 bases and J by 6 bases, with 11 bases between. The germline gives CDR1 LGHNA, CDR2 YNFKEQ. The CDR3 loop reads CASSHRTEDEKLFF. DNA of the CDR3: TGTGCCAGCAGCCATCGGACGGAAGATGAAAAACTGTTTTTT.

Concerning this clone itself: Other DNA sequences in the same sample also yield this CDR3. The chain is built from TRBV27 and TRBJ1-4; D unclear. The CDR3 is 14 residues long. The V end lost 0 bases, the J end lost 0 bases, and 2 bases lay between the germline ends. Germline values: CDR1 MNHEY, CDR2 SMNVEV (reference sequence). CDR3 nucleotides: TGTGCCAGCAGTTTATCAACAACTAATGAAAAACTGTTTTTT. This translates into CASSLSTTNEKLFF.

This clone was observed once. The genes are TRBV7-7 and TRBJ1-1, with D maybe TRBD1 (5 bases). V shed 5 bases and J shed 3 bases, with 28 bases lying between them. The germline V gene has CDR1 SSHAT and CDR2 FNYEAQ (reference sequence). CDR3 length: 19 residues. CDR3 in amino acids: CASSPRGDPRPGSDTEAFF. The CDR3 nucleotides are TGTGCCAGCAGCCCCAGAGGGGACCCCCGGCCGGGTAGTGACACTGAAGCTTTCTTT.

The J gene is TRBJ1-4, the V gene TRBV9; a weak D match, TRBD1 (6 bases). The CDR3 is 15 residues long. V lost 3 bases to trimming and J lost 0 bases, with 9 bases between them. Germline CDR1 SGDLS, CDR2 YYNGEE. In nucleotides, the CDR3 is TGTGCCAGCAGCGGGACAGAAGCAACTAATGAAAAACTGTTTTTT. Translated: CASSGTEATNEKLFF.

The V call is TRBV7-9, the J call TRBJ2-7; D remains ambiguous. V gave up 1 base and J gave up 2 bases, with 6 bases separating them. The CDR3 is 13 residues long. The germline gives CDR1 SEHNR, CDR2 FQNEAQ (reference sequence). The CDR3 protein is CASSLVATYEQYF. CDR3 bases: TGTGCCAGCAGCTTAGTGGCCACCTACGAGCAGTACTTC.

CDR3 DNA sequence: TGTGCCAGCAGCTTTCGGGACAGGACCTACGAGCAGTACTTC. Protein product: CASSFRDRTYEQYF. The rearrangement uses TRBV7-2 and TRBJ2-7; 8 nucleotides align to TRBD1. The germline V gene encodes CDR1 SGHTA and CDR2 FQGNSA. V was clipped by 3 bases and J by 2 bases; unmatched bases: 3. This CDR3 region has 14 residues.

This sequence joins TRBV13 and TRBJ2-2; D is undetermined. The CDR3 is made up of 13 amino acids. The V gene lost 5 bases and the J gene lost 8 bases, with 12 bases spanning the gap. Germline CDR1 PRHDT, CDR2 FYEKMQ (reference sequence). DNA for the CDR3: TGTGCCAGCAGCACCCTGGGGTCAGGGGAGCTGTTTTTT. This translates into CASSTLGSGELFF.

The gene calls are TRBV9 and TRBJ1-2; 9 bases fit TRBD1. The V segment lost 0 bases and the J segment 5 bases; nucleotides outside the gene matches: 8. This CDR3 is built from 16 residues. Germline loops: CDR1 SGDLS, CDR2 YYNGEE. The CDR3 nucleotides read TGTGCCAGCAGCGTAGAAGGACAGGGGTTTCGATATGGCTACACCTTC. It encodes CASSVEGQGFRYGYTF.

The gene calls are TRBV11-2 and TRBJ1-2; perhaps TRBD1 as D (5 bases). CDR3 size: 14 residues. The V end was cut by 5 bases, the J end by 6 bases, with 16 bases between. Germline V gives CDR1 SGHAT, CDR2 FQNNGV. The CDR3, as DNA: TGTGCCAGCAGCATTATAGAGGGGCGGCATGGCTACACCTTC. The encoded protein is CASSIIEGRHGYTF.

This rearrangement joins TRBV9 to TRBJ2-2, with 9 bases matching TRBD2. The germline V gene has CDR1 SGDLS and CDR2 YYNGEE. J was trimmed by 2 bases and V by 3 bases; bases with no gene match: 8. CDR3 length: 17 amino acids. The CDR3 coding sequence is TGTGCCAGCAGCGGCTCTAGGACTAGCGTCAACACCGGGGAGCTGTTTTTT. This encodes CASSGSRTSVNTGELFF.

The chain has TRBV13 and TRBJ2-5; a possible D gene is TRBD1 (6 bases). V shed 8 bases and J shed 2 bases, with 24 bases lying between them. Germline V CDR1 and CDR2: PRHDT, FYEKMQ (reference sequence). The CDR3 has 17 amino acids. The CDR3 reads CASSPGTMGAYQETQYF. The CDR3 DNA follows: TGTGCCAGCTCACCGGGGACCATGGGGGCGTATCAAGAGACCCAGTACTTC.

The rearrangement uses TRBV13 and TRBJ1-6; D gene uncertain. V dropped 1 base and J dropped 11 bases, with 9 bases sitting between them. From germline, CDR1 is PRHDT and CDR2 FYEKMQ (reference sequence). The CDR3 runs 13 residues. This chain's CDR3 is CASSLEGLTPLHF. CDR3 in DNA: TGTGCCAGCAGCTTAGAGGGATTGACACCCCTCCACTTT.

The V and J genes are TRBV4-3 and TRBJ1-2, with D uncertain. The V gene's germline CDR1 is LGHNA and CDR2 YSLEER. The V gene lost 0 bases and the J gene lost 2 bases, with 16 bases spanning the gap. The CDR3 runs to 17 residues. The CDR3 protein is CASSQEVTLRRNYGYTF. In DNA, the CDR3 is TGCGCCAGCAGCCAAGAAGTAACCCTCAGGAGAAACTATGGCTACACCTTC.

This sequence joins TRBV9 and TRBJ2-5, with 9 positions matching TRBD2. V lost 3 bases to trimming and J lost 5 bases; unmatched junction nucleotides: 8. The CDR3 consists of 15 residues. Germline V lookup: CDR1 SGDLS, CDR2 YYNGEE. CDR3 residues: CASSALAGIGETQYF. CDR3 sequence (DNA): TGTGCCAGCAGCGCCCTAGCGGGGATAGGTGAGACCCAGTACTTC.

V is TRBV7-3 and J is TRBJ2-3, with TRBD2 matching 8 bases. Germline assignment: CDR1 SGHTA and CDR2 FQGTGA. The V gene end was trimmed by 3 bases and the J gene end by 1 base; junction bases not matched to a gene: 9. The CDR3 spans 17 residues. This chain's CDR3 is CASSLPAGREGTDTQYF. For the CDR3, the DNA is TGTGCCAGCAGCTTGCCGGCGGGGCGGGAGGGCACAGATACGCAGTATTTT.

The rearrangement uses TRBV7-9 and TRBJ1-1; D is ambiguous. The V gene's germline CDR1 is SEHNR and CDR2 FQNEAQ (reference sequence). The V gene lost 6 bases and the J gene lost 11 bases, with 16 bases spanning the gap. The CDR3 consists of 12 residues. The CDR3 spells CASRGILHGAFF. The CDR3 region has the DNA TGTGCCAGCAGGGGGATCTTACACGGGGCTTTCTTT.

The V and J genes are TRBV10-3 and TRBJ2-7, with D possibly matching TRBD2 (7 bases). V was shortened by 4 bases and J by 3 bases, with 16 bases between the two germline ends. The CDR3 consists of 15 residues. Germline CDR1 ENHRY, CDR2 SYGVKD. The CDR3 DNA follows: TGTGCCATCAGTGGCGGGGGCGCTCAAATCTACGAGCAGTACTTC. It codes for CAISGGGAQIYEQYF.

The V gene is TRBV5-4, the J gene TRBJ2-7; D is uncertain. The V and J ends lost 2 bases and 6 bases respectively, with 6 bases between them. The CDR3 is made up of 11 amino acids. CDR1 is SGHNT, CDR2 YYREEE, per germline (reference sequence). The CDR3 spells CASSLAAEQYF. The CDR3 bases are TGTGCCAGCAGCTTAGCAGCCGAGCAGTACTTC.

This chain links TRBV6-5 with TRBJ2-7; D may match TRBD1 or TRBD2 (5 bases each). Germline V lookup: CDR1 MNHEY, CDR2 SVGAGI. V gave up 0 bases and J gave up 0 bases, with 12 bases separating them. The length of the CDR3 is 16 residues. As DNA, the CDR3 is TGTGCCAGCAGTTACTCGAGGGACGCCTACTCCTACGAGCAGTACTTC. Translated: CASSYSRDAYSYEQYF.

The CDR3 region is CAGAPGPGMVEQYF. CDR3 bases: TGTGCCGGGGCCCCGGGACCGGGGATGGTTGAGCAGTACTTC. The chain couples TRBV2 to TRBJ2-7; the D call may be TRBD1 or TRBD2 (5 bases each). The germline V gene encodes CDR1 SNHLY and CDR2 FYNNEI. The CDR3 has 14 residues. The V end lost 11 bases, the J end lost 7 bases, and 24 bases lay between the germline ends. Complete variable domain (other parts from reference TRBV2 and TRBJ2-7): EPEVTQTPSHQVTQMGQEVILRCVPISNHLYFYWYRQILGQKVEFLVSFYNNEISEKSEIFDDQFSVERPDGSNFTLKIRSTKLEDSAMYFCAGAPGPGMVEQYFGPGTRLTVT.

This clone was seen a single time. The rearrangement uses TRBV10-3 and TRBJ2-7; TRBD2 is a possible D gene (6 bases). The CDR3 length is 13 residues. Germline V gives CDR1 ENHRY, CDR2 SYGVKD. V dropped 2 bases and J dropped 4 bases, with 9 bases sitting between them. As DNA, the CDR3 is TGTGCCATCAGTGAGACCGGGACTTACGAGCAGTACTTC. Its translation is CAISETGTYEQYF.

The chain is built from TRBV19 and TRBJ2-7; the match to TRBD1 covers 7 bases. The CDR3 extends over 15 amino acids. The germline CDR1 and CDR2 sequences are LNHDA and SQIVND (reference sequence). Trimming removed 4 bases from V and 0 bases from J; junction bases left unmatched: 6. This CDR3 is CASSSGSGGSYEQYF. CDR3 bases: TGTGCCAGTAGTAGCGGTTCAGGGGGCTCCTACGAGCAGTACTTC.

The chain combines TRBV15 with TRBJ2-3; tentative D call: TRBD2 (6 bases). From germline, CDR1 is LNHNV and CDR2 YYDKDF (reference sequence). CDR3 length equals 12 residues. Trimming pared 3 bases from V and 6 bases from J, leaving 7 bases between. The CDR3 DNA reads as TGTGCCACCAGCAGTGGGGGGGATACGCAGTATTTT. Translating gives CATSSGGDTQYF.